These 25 T cell receptor beta chains originate from one sample sequenced in a study of CD8 T cells in ankylosing spondylitis. In TCRdb, the 5' RACE reads were re-called with MiXCR into one record per CDR3 protein. Seen here are about 360,000 distinct CDR3 sequences, about 15% observed once, and the top ten hold roughly 1.1%. Input material: blood, either unsorted or a sorted T cell fraction (not recorded which). These TCRs come from a male donor with ankylosing spondylitis or in good health (not recorded which).

There are a few counts of this clonotype. The J gene is TRBJ1-5, the V gene TRBV6-1; 9 nucleotides match TRBD1. CDR1 and CDR2 (germline): MNHNS, SASEGT. V trimming: 11 bases; J trimming: 4 bases; junction bases outside the gene matches: 9. CDR3 size: 14 residues. CDR3 sequence: CAAGGTGRNQPQHF. CDR3 sequence (DNA): TGTGCCGCAGGAGGGACAGGGAGGAATCAGCCCCAGCATTTT.

The rearrangement links TRBV6-5 to TRBJ2-1; tentative D call: TRBD2 (5 bases). The V end lost 0 bases, the J end lost 6 bases, and 15 bases lay between the germline ends. From germline, CDR1 is MNHEY and CDR2 SVGAGI. The CDR3 has 16 residues. CDR3 region: CASSYSSGSRGNEQFF. The CDR3 coding sequence is TGTGCCAGCAGTTACTCGAGCGGCTCCAGAGGCAATGAGCAGTTCTTC.

This clonotype has a count of ten or more. The chain carries TRBV20-1 and TRBJ2-1, with 8 bases that match TRBD1. CDR1 is DFQATT, CDR2 SNEGSKA, per germline (reference sequence). V dropped 7 bases and J dropped 8; count of bases not matched to a gene: 4. The CDR3 covers 11 residues. CDR3 nucleotide sequence: TGCAGTGTGGAACAGGGGGATGAGCAGTTCTTC. Its translation: CSVEQGDEQFF.

This clonotype showed up just a few times. The gene calls are TRBV6-5 and TRBJ1-1; D call uncertain. Germline V lookup: CDR1 MNHEY, CDR2 SVGAGI. V lost 2 bases, J lost 6 bases, and 13 bases lay in between. The CDR3 is 14 residues long. CDR3 region: CASSYGPSGAEAFF. The DNA for the CDR3 is TGTGCCAGCAGTTACGGTCCCTCTGGCGCTGAAGCTTTCTTT.

CDR3 DNA sequence: TGTGCCAGCAGTTTACGGTCAGAGTCAGGCGGGGAGCTGTTTTTT. Translation: CASSLRSESGGELFF. J is TRBJ2-2 and V is TRBV12-3 or TRBV12-4; D uncertain. This CDR3 region has 15 residues. Trimming cost V 2 bases and J 7 bases, with 14 bases left between them.

This clonotype came up a few times. The chain has TRBV29-1 and TRBJ2-7; D is uncertain. Trimming pared 5 bases from V and 0 bases from J, leaving 11 bases between. CDR1 and CDR2 (germline): SQVTM, ANQGSEA. The CDR3 is 13 amino acids. The CDR3 DNA follows: TGCAGCGTTACACCCCAAGGCTCCTACGAGCAGTACTTC. The encoded protein is CSVTPQGSYEQYF.

This clonotype was counted between two and nine times. The chain carries TRBV14 and TRBJ2-2; 9 positions match TRBD1. The CDR3 is 17 amino acids. Germline lookup yields CDR1 SGHDN and CDR2 FVKESK. Trimming cost V 2 bases and J 4 bases; bases outside gene matches: 8. The CDR3 is CASSQSDRGAITGELFF. CDR3 nucleotide sequence: TGTGCCAGCAGCCAATCCGACAGGGGGGCTATCACCGGGGAGCTGTTTTTT.

This clonotype was picked up many times. This chain uses TRBV4-2 with TRBJ2-7; 9 positions agree with TRBD1. Trimming removed 0 bases from V and 3 bases from J; junction bases left unmatched: 9. CDR1 and CDR2 (germline): LGHNA, YNFKEQ. CDR3 size: 17 residues. The CDR3 DNA sequence: TGTGCCAGCAGCCAAGAGGGGGGGACAGGGAACCTCTACGAGCAGTACTTC. This sequence encodes CASSQEGGTGNLYEQYF.

This clonotype has a handful of counts. CDR3: CASSSDWGGEQFF. CDR3 nucleotides: TGTGCCAGCAGTTCGGACTGGGGGGGTGAGCAGTTCTTC. V is TRBV12-3 or TRBV12-4 and J is TRBJ2-1; 7 bases align to TRBD2. Trimming took 4 bases from V and 9 from J; bases not matched to a gene: 6. CDR3 length: 13 residues.

The chain recombines TRBV20-1 with TRBJ2-2; maybe TRBD2 (6 bases). Germline-derived CDR1 and CDR2 are DFQATT and SNEGSKA (reference sequence). The CDR3 has 14 amino acids. V lost 5 bases, J lost 0 bases, and 10 bases lay in between. The CDR3 region is CSAQGGTNTGELFF. The DNA for the CDR3 is TGCAGTGCTCAAGGCGGGACGAACACCGGGGAGCTGTTTTTT.

There are a few counts of this clonotype. This chain connects TRBV20-1 to TRBJ2-7, with D hard to call. Germline V gene lookup returns CDR1 DFQATT and CDR2 SNEGSKA (reference sequence). This CDR3 region has 12 residues. Between the trimmed V and J ends, which lost 4 bases and 1 base, there was a span of 8 bases. This chain's CDR3 is CSAIHGSYEQYF. The CDR3 nucleotides read TGCAGTGCTATACACGGTTCCTACGAGCAGTACTTC.

This clonotype was picked up a small number of times. The chain uses TRBV12-3 or TRBV12-4 and TRBJ1-2, with D hard to call. This CDR3 has 13 residues. The V end was cut by 7 bases, the J end by 5 bases, with 14 bases between. The CDR3 DNA reads TGTGCCAGCACCCCTCAGGACGGGTATGGCTACACCTTC. This encodes CASTPQDGYGYTF.

V and J are TRBV27 and TRBJ1-6; maybe TRBD1 (5 bases). In germline, CDR1 is MNHEY, CDR2 SMNVEV (reference sequence). V gave up 1 base and J gave up 5 bases, with 12 bases separating them. The CDR3 sequence is 16 residues long. Here the CDR3 reads CASSLLRGTDNSPLHF. In DNA, the CDR3 is TGTGCCAGCAGTTTATTGCGGGGGACGGATAATTCACCCCTCCACTTT.

This clonotype was seen a handful of times. The rearrangement links TRBV3-1 to TRBJ1-5; D uncertain. The CDR3 runs 13 residues. Germline assignment: CDR1 LGHDT and CDR2 YNNKEL (reference sequence). V lost 2 bases, J lost 7 bases, and 9 bases lay in between. The DNA of the CDR3 is TGTGCCAGCAGCCAAAGTATGAAACAGCCCCAGCATTTT. Translated: CASSQSMKQPQHF.

This clonotype has just a few counts. The chain uses TRBV24-1 and TRBJ1-1, with a tentative D call TRBD1 (6 bases). V dropped 1 base and J dropped 10 bases, with 15 bases sitting between them. This CDR3 is 14 amino acids long. Germline V CDR1 and CDR2: KGHDR, SFDVKD. Here the CDR3 DNA reads TGTGCCACCAGTGATTTTACAGGGCGCGGAGGAGCTTTCTTT. Translation gives CATSDFTGRGGAFF.

This clonotype was seen at least ten times. The V gene is TRBV6-1, the J gene TRBJ1-1; D may be TRBD1 (6 bases). V was shortened by 6 bases and J by 5 bases, with 16 bases between the two germline ends. The CDR3 contains 14 residues. The germline gives CDR1 MNHNS, CDR2 SASEGT. This CDR3 reads CASRPGPGVTEAFF. As DNA, the CDR3 is TGTGCCAGCAGACCCGGGCCAGGGGTAACTGAAGCTTTCTTT.

This clonotype was seen a few times. This chain uses TRBV3-1 with TRBJ2-5; the D is unclear. The CDR3 spans 14 residues. CDR1 and CDR2 from the germline V gene are LGHDT and YNNKEL (reference sequence). V lost 0 bases and J 5 bases, leaving 10 bases between the germline ends. The CDR3 nucleotides are TGTGCCAGCAGCCAAGACGTCGGCCGCGAGACCCAGTACTTC. Protein: CASSQDVGRETQYF.

This clonotype was seen only a few times. This chain connects TRBV10-3 to TRBJ2-7; D remains unclear. Germline CDR1 ENHRY, CDR2 SYGVKD. There are 12 residues in the CDR3. Trimming removed 3 bases at V and 2 bases at J, with 5 bases between. The CDR3: CAISDSTYEQYF. CDR3 bases: TGTGCCATCAGTGACAGCACCTACGAGCAGTACTTC.

Ten or more counts support this clonotype. V is TRBV20-1 and J is TRBJ2-5; TRBD1 matches 9 bases. The CDR3 consists of 13 residues. J gave up 4 bases and V 6 bases, and 6 bases lay outside the gene matches. In germline, CDR1 is DFQATT, CDR2 SNEGSKA (reference sequence). CDR3 nucleotide sequence: TGCAGTGCGTTGTACAGGGGGCGAGAGACCCAGTACTTC. As protein: CSALYRGRETQYF.

In this sample, this clonotype turned up many times. The chain couples TRBV4-1 to TRBJ1-4; the D gene is possibly TRBD1 (5 bases). Germline V lookup: CDR1 MGHRA, CDR2 YSYEKL. CDR3 length: 17 amino acids. V lost 0 bases, J lost 3 bases, and 14 bases lay in between. CDR3 amino acids: CASSQERTRTSNEKLFF. The CDR3 nucleotides read TGCGCCAGCAGCCAAGAAAGGACAAGGACTTCTAATGAAAAACTGTTTTTT.

In its sample, this clonotype was seen a few times. The rearrangement links TRBV24-1 to TRBJ1-2, with D unresolved. The CDR3 totals 13 residues. Germline V CDR1 and CDR2: KGHDR, SFDVKD. Between the trimmed V and J ends, which lost 5 bases and 1 base, there was a span of 7 bases. CDR3 DNA sequence: TGTGCCACCAGTGTCGGATTTAACTATGGCTACACCTTC. This translates into CATSVGFNYGYTF.

This clonotype was counted between two and nine times. The chain employs TRBV20-1 and TRBJ2-2; D uncertain. The CDR3 covers 15 residues. Germline V CDR1 and CDR2: DFQATT, SNEGSKA (reference sequence). The V and J ends lost 1 base and 3 bases respectively, with 12 bases between them. CDR3 DNA: TGCAGTGCTAGAGTATTGGGCGCGTACACCGGGGAGCTGTTTTTT. This sequence encodes CSARVLGAYTGELFF.

This clonotype appeared a few times. The chain is built from TRBV20-1 and TRBJ2-7; TRBD2 matches 8 bases. This CDR3 is 15 amino acids long. V lost 3 bases to trimming and J lost 5 bases; unmatched junction nucleotides: 12. Germline-derived CDR1 and CDR2 are DFQATT and SNEGSKA (reference sequence). In DNA form, the CDR3 reads TGCAGTGCTAGTGGGCAAGGCGGGAGGATGGACGAGCAGTACTTC. This encodes CSASGQGGRMDEQYF.

This clonotype was counted between two and nine times. This sequence joins TRBV15 and TRBJ1-1, with unresolved D. Germline CDR1 and CDR2: LNHNV and YYDKDF (reference sequence). V was pared by 0 bases and J by 1 base, with 9 bases between. The CDR3 consists of 15 residues. The CDR3 bases are TGTGCCACCAGCAGAGATAGGGTCACGAACACTGAAGCTTTCTTT. Protein: CATSRDRVTNTEAFF.

This clonotype showed up just a few times. CDR3 in amino acids: CASSSRTGETYNEQFF. In DNA, the CDR3 is TGTGCCAGCAGTTCACGGACAGGGGAAACCTACAATGAGCAGTTCTTC. This chain links TRBV5-5 with TRBJ2-1; 9 nucleotides align to TRBD1. With V trimmed by 5 bases and J by 2 bases, 8 bases remained unmatched. The CDR3 runs to 16 residues. Per germline, CDR1 SGHKS and CDR2 YYEKEE (reference sequence).